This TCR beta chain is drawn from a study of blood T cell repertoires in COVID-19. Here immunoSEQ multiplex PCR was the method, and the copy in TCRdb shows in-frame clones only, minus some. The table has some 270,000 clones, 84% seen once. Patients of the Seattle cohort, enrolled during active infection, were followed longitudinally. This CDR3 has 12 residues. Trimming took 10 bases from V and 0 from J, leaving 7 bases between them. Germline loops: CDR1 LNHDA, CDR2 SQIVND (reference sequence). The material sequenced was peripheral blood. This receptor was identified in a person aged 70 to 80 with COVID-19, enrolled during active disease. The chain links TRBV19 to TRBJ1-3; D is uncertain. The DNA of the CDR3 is TGTGCCACCCTGTCCTCTGGAAACACCATATATTTT. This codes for CATLSSGNTIYF.